This TCR beta chain stems from a study of blood T cells in healthy people across ages. Study-wide findings and caveats: Long-lived donors carried more naive CD4+ cells and greater diversity than aged donors. Estimates of total diversity, which came from one million sequenced T cells, were considered to be underestimates.

A J-beta primer mix and a sample-barcoded 5' primer were used in a second PCR of roughly 7 to 12 cycles. Every individual sample yielded 2.5 million or more paired-end reads (each containing CDR3). From the 5' RACE reads, TCRdb called clonotypes with MiXCR, one entry per CDR3 protein. The sample has about 1.4 million distinct CDR3 sequences; around 59% are singletons. In the case of this clonotype: Antigen unknown.

The source material was blood. This receptor was identified in a man between 18 and 35 years old in good health.

The CDR3 coding sequence is TGTGCCAGCAGCCAAAGGGGACTAGAGGACCACGACGAGCAGTACTTC. Encoded protein: CASSQRGLEDHDEQYF. The chain couples TRBV4-2 to TRBJ2-5; TRBD2 agrees at 8 bases. The J call may be in error: the DNA end matches TRBJ2-7 better. Germline V CDR1 and CDR2: LGHNA, YNFKEQ. The CDR3 loop spans 16 amino acids.